The rows below give T cell receptor beta chains drawn from one sample of a study of blood T cell repertoires in COVID-19. Measured with immunoSEQ multiplex PCR; TCRdb has only the in-frame clones, and not every one. The table has hundreds of thousands of clones, roughly 90% seen once; the top ten hold around 3%. Sequencing input: PBMCs or T cells enriched from blood (not recorded which). These receptors were collected from a woman between 45 and 65 years old who had recovered from COVID-19. Each CDR3 is given with its conserved first and last residue. D genes are given only for firm matches.

CDR3nt: TGTGCCAGCAGCCAGAGAACAGGGGGCTGGAGCACCGGGGAGCTGTTTTTT; CDR3aa: CASSQRTGGWSTGELFF; v_gene: TRBV3-1/TRBV3-2; j_gene: TRBJ2-2; len: 17; d_gene: TRBD1
CDR3nt: TGTGCCAGCAGTTGGGCCTCATCGGGGTCACCCCTCCACTTT; CDR3aa: CASSWASSGSPLHF; v_gene: TRBV6-2/TRBV6-3; j_gene: TRBJ1-6; len: 14; d_gene: .
CDR3nt: TGTGCCAGCAGCGCCAAGACAGGGGTCGATGAGCAGTTCTTC; CDR3aa: CASSAKTGVDEQFF; v_gene: TRBV9; j_gene: TRBJ2-1; len: 14; d_gene: TRBD1
CDR3nt: TGTGCCAGCAGCTCCGGGACAGGGGGTACGGGAGCTTTCTTT; CDR3aa: CASSSGTGGTGAFF; v_gene: TRBV7-3; j_gene: TRBJ1-1; len: 14; d_gene: TRBD1
CDR3nt: TGTGCCAGCGAAAAGGGGTCCTATGGCTACACCTTC; CDR3aa: CASEKGSYGYTF; v_gene: TRBV2; j_gene: TRBJ1-2; len: 12; d_gene: .
CDR3nt: TGTGCCAGCAGCTTAGAGGGAGCGGGAGGCACAGATACGCAGTATTTT; CDR3aa: CASSLEGAGGTDTQYF; v_gene: TRBV11-2; j_gene: TRBJ2-3; len: 16; d_gene: TRBD2
CDR3nt: TGCAGTGCTAGCTTTTCAAACATTCAGTACTTC; CDR3aa: CSASFSNIQYF; v_gene: TRBV20-1; j_gene: TRBJ2-4; len: 11; d_gene: .
CDR3nt: TGTGCCAGCAGCTCAGACACCGGGACTAGAAGCACAGATACGCAGTATTTT; CDR3aa: CASSSDTGTRSTDTQYF; v_gene: TRBV7-8; j_gene: TRBJ2-3; len: 17; d_gene: TRBD2
CDR3nt: TGTGCCAGCAGTACCCAGGGGGCAAGCAATCAGCCCCAGCATTTT; CDR3aa: CASSTQGASNQPQHF; v_gene: TRBV28; j_gene: TRBJ1-5; len: 15; d_gene: TRBD1
CDR3nt: TGTGCCAGCAGCTGGGCGGGGGCGCGCAGTAATCAGCCCCAGCATTTT; CDR3aa: CASSWAGARSNQPQHF; v_gene: TRBV5-6; j_gene: TRBJ1-5; len: 16; d_gene: .
CDR3nt: TGTGCCAGCAGCTCCGGACAGGGTAGGAATGAGCAGTTCTTC; CDR3aa: CASSSGQGRNEQFF; v_gene: TRBV7-3; j_gene: TRBJ2-1; len: 14; d_gene: TRBD1
CDR3nt: TGTGCCAGCAGTCCACGGACTAGCGGGAGTTATGAGACCCAGTACTTC; CDR3aa: CASSPRTSGSYETQYF; v_gene: TRBV2; j_gene: TRBJ2-5; len: 16; d_gene: TRBD2
CDR3nt: TGTGCCAGCAGCTTAGGGGCAGTCCCCACCTTC; CDR3aa: CASSLGAVPTF; v_gene: TRBV11-2; j_gene: TRBJ1-2; len: 11; d_gene: .
CDR3nt: TGTGCCAGCAGCCCGCGACAGGGGGCGATCAATGAAAAACTGTTTTTT; CDR3aa: CASSPRQGAINEKLFF; v_gene: TRBV9; j_gene: TRBJ1-4; len: 16; d_gene: TRBD1
CDR3nt: TGTGCCAGCAGCAGCGCCGCGGGAACAACTAATGAAAAACTGTTTTTT; CDR3aa: CASSSAAGTTNEKLFF; v_gene: TRBV5-4; j_gene: TRBJ1-4; len: 16; d_gene: .
CDR3nt: TGTGCCAGCAGCGTGTCCTCCCGACCGGGAAACTCCTATGGCTACACCTTC; CDR3aa: CASSVSSRPGNSYGYTF; v_gene: TRBV9; j_gene: TRBJ1-2; len: 17; d_gene: .